This T cell receptor beta chain was documented in a study of blood T cells in healthy people across ages. Background on the study: About one barcoded beta molecule per two T cells was the capture yield of template switching. Study-wide results and caveats: It was not known whether donors were CMV positive (a possible confounder of expanded clonotype changes).

V gave up 5 bases and J gave up 2 bases, with 12 bases separating them. The CDR3 consists of 14 residues. With a J-beta primer mix and a sample-barcoded 5' primer, a second PCR ran about 6 to 11 cycles. TCRdb passed the 5' RACE reads through MiXCR, listing each CDR3 protein once. Of hundreds of thousands of distinct CDR3 sequences in the sample, about 56% were seen once. Of note for this clonotype: Its antigen remains unidentified.

The chain employs TRBV12-3 or TRBV12-4 and TRBJ2-5, with D possibly being TRBD1 (6 bases). The receptor comes from a middle-aged man in good health. The material sequenced was blood. The CDR3 sequence is CASSQRGFQETQYF. CDR3 DNA sequence: TGTGCCAGCAGTCAAAGGGGGTTTCAAGAGACCCAGTACTTC.